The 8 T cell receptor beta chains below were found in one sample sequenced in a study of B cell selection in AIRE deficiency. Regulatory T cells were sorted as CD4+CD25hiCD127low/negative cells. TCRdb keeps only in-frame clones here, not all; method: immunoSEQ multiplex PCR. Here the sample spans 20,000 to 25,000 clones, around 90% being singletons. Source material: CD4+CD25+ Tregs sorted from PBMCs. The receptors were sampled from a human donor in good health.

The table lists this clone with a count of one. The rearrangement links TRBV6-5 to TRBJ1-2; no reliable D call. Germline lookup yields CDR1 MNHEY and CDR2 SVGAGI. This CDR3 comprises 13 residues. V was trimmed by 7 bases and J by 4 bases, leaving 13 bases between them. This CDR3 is CASNGEGIYGYTF. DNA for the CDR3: TGTGCCAGCAATGGGGAAGGGATCTATGGCTACACCTTC.

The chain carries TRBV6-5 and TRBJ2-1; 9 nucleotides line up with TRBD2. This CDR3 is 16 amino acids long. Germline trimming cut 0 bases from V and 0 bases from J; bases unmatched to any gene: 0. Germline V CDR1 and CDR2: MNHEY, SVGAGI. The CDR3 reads CASSYSRGGSYNEQFF. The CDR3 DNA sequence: TGTGCCAGCAGTTACTCGCGGGGGGGCTCCTACAATGAGCAGTTCTTC.

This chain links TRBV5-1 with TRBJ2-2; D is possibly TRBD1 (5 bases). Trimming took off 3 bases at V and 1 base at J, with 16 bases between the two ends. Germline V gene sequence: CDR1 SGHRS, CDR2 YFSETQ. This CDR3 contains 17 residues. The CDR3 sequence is CASSSVFHGQNTGELFF. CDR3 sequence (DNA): TGCGCCAGCAGCTCCGTTTTCCACGGACAGAACACCGGGGAGCTGTTTTTT.

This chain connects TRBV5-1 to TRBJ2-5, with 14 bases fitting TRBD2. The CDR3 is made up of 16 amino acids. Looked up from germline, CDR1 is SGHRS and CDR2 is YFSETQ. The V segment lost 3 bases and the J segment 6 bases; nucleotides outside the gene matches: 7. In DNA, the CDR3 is TGCGCCAGCAGCTCCGGACTAGCGGGAGGTGGGCAGACCCAGTACTTC. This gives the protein CASSSGLAGGGQTQYF.

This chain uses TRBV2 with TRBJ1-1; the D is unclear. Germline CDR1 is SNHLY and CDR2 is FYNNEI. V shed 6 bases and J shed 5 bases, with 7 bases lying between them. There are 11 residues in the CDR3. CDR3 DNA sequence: TGTGCCAGCAGCCTTGCGACTGAAGCTTTCTTT. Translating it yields CASSLATEAFF.

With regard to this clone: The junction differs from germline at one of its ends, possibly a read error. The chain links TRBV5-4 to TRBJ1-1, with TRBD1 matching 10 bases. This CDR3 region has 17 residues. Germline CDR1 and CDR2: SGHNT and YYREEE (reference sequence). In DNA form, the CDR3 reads TGTACCAGCAGCCTCGGACAGGGGGTTTTTATGAACACTGAAGCTTTCTTT. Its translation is CTSSLGQGVFMNTEAFF.

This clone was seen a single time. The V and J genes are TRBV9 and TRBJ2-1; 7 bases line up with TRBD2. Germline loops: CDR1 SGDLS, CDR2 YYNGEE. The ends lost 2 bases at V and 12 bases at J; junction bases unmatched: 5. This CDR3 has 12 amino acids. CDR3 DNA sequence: TGTGCCAGCAGCGTGGGACTATCGGTGCAGTTCTTC. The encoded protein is CASSVGLSVQFF.

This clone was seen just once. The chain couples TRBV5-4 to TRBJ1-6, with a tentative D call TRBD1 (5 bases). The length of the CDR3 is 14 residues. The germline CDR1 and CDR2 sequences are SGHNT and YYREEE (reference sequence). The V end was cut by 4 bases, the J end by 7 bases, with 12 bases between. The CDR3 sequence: CASSGGVLNSPLHF. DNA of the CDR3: TGTGCCAGCAGCGGGGGGGTTTTGAATTCACCCCTCCACTTT.